This TCR beta chain was documented in a study of blood T cells in healthy people across ages. Study-wide points: Total diversity from one million sequenced T cells was likely underestimated. CMV status of donors was unknown, possibly confounding expanded clonotype changes.

The use of a sample-barcoded 5' primer and a J-beta primer mix characterized a second PCR of roughly 7 to 11 cycles. A tag from a template-switch adaptor with 12 random nucleotides marked each cDNA molecule. TCRdb independently ran MiXCR on the 5' RACE reads; one entry per CDR3 protein. The sample carries 600,000 to 1,000,000 distinct CDR3 sequences, 58% recorded once. Germline V gives CDR1 MNHEY, CDR2 SMNVEV (reference sequence). The CDR3 has 12 amino acids. V gave up 8 bases and J gave up 6 bases, with 12 bases separating them. The people who gave samples were healthy Caucasians from Russia, aged roughly 6 to 90. Points on this clonotype: Its matching antigen is unknown.

The specimen sequenced was blood. The genes are TRBV27 and TRBJ2-3; D is ambiguous. The sequence was obtained from a man aged 25-40 years in good health. The CDR3 spells CASGPVMDTQYF. The CDR3 nucleotides are TGTGCCAGCGGCCCGGTAATGGATACGCAGTATTTT.